The source of this T cell receptor beta chain is a study of T cells in Graves' hyperthyroidism and ophthalmopathy. Amplification targeted TCR beta CDR3 regions from RNA transcripts. The TCR CDR3 was amplified in a first-round RT-PCR using the HTBI primer set. TCRdb fed the multiplex PCR reads into MiXCR, producing one record per CDR3 protein. The table has some 600,000 distinct CDR3 sequences, around 46% seen once; the top ten hold 8.2%. The germline V gene encodes CDR1 SEHNR and CDR2 FQNEAQ (reference sequence). The CDR3 length is 12 residues. Study observations and caveats: A median approximately 6.5 months before onset, the model predicted ophthalmopathy.

There are a few counts of this clonotype. Antigen unknown. The junction shows a germline mismatch at one end, possibly a read error. The sample comprised peripheral blood or thyroid tissue (not recorded which). The chain has TRBV7-9 and TRBJ2-7; 7 nucleotides agree with TRBD2. The receptor comes from a woman aged 18-30 years with Graves' hyperthyroidism. CDR3 region: CASGKSPYEQYF. The CDR3 DNA reads TGCGCCAGCGGGAAGTCCCCGTACGAGCAGTACTTC.